This entry lists 8 T cell receptor beta chains sequenced from one sample in a study of blood T cells in healthy people across ages. Primers used in a second PCR of about 6 to 11 cycles were a sample-barcoded 5' primer and a J-beta primer mix. TCRdb re-analysed the 5' RACE reads in MiXCR, keeping a single row per CDR3 protein. The data contain some 900,000 distinct CDR3 sequences, about 48% of them singletons. The sample was blood. These receptor sequences come from a man aged 25 to 40 in good health.

Of note for this clonotype: A read error may explain this, as a much larger clone is one base away. V is TRBV20-1 and J is TRBJ2-1; 11 nucleotides align to TRBD2. The CDR3 is made up of 15 amino acids. CDR1 and CDR2 (germline): DFQATT, SNEGSKA (reference sequence). V lost 6 bases to trimming and J lost 5 bases; unmatched junction nucleotides: 9. The CDR3 loop reads CSAELAGAKNNEQFF. CDR3 DNA: TGCAGTGCCGAACTAGCGGGGGCCAAAAACAATGAGCAGTTCTTC.

The chain joins TRBV6-1 to TRBJ1-2, with D unresolved. The V end was cut by 6 bases, the J end by 4 bases, with 9 bases between. The CDR3 consists of 12 residues. CDR1 MNHNS and CDR2 SASEGT come from the germline V gene. The DNA for the CDR3 is TGTGCCAGCAGGGACGGTTTCTATGGCTACACCTTC. It translates to CASRDGFYGYTF.

V gene TRBV5-4 combines with J gene TRBJ2-4; D might be TRBD2 (6 bases). The DNA end is a closer match to TRBJ2-7, so the J assignment may be wrong. Germline CDR1 reads SGHNT; CDR2 reads YYREEE (reference sequence). The CDR3 has 15 amino acids. The CDR3 DNA follows: TGTGCCAGCAGCCCCGCCGGACTAAGGAGCTACGAGCAGTACTTC. Its protein is CASSPAGLRSYEQYF.

V and J are TRBV5-1 and TRBJ1-2; the match to TRBD1 covers 7 bases. The germline gives CDR1 SGHRS, CDR2 YFSETQ. This CDR3 is 15 amino acids long. V shed 6 bases, J shed 0 bases, and the junction held 8 bases outside the gene matches. The CDR3 protein is CASKEGTAANYGYTF. As DNA, the CDR3 is TGCGCCAGCAAAGAAGGGACAGCAGCTAACTATGGCTACACCTTC.

This clonotype was counted a few times. This rearrangement joins TRBV7-9 to TRBJ1-2; TRBD1 might be the D (6 bases). Trimming stripped 4 bases from V and 3 bases from J, with 15 bases between. The V gene's germline CDR1 is SEHNR and CDR2 FQNEAQ (reference sequence). There are 15 residues in the CDR3. The CDR3 here is CASSSTTGTYYGYTF. The CDR3 DNA reads TGTGCCAGCAGCTCTACAACAGGGACCTACTATGGCTACACCTTC.

This clonotype was recorded many times. V gene TRBV5-1 combines with J gene TRBJ2-7; 8 bases are shared with TRBD1. The J segment lost 1 base and the V segment lost 3 bases, leaving 3 bases of the junction unmatched. Germline-derived CDR1 and CDR2 are SGHRS and YFSETQ. CDR3 length: 14 residues. The CDR3 reads CASSSGQASYEQYF. The CDR3 nucleotides are TGCGCCAGCAGCTCGGGACAGGCATCCTACGAGCAGTACTTC. Drawing the rest from reference TRBV5-1 and TRBJ2-7, the complete variable domain is KAGVTQTPRYLIKTRGQQVTLSCSPISGHRSVSWYQQTPGQGLQFLFEYFSETQRNKGNFPGRFSGRQFSNSRSEMNVSTLELGDSALYLCASSSGQASYEQYFGPGTRLTVT.

This clonotype occurred many times. This chain links TRBV12-3 or TRBV12-4 with TRBJ2-4; D is unresolved. CDR3 size: 13 residues. V lost 5 bases and J lost 8, with 13 bases in between. CDR3 in amino acids: CASSLLESDIQYF. Here the CDR3 DNA reads TGTGCCAGCAGTCTCTTGGAGAGTGACATTCAGTACTTC.

The V call is TRBV6-5, the J call TRBJ2-5; D is unclear. Germline loops: CDR1 MNHEY, CDR2 SVGAGI. V lost 6 bases and J 5 bases, leaving 13 bases between the germline ends. The CDR3 is 13 amino acids. The CDR3 DNA sequence: TGTGCCAGCAGACTTGAAGAAGGGGAGACCCAGTACTTC. This sequence encodes CASRLEEGETQYF.